The entry below describes one T cell receptor (beta chain). The antigen is undetermined. Unique molecular identifiers were present in the TCR beta cDNA libraries. Input of about 0.95 to 10 million T cells yielded around 500,000 cDNA molecules. TCRdb called the PCR reads again in MiXCR, with one record for every CDR3 protein. The table has about 570,000 distinct CDR3 sequences, around a third seen once; the top ten hold less than 6%. The data stem from a study of post-analysis software for immune sequencing data. Study information: Courses of disease covered relapsing-remitting, secondary progressive and progressive-relapsing multiple sclerosis. General study results and limits: Relative to controls, patients with multiple sclerosis showed significantly lower normalized Chao1 diversity. Same-batch preparations were strongly co-clustered by F measure. Patients showed TRBV5-6, TRBV5-1 and TRBV20-1 among about five TRBV segments more frequent than in controls.

V lost 4 bases and J lost 6; bases outside the gene matches: 9. The CDR3 length is 16 residues. Germline V CDR1 and CDR2: SNHLY, FYNNEI. Sequenced: blood. The clonotype comes from a girl aged 2-17 years with multiple sclerosis. The J gene is TRBJ1-4, the V gene TRBV2; 9 bases agree with TRBD1. This CDR3 is CASSVTGGARYEKLFF. CDR3 nucleotides: TGTGCCAGCAGTGTCACAGGGGGCGCAAGATATGAAAAACTGTTTTTT.